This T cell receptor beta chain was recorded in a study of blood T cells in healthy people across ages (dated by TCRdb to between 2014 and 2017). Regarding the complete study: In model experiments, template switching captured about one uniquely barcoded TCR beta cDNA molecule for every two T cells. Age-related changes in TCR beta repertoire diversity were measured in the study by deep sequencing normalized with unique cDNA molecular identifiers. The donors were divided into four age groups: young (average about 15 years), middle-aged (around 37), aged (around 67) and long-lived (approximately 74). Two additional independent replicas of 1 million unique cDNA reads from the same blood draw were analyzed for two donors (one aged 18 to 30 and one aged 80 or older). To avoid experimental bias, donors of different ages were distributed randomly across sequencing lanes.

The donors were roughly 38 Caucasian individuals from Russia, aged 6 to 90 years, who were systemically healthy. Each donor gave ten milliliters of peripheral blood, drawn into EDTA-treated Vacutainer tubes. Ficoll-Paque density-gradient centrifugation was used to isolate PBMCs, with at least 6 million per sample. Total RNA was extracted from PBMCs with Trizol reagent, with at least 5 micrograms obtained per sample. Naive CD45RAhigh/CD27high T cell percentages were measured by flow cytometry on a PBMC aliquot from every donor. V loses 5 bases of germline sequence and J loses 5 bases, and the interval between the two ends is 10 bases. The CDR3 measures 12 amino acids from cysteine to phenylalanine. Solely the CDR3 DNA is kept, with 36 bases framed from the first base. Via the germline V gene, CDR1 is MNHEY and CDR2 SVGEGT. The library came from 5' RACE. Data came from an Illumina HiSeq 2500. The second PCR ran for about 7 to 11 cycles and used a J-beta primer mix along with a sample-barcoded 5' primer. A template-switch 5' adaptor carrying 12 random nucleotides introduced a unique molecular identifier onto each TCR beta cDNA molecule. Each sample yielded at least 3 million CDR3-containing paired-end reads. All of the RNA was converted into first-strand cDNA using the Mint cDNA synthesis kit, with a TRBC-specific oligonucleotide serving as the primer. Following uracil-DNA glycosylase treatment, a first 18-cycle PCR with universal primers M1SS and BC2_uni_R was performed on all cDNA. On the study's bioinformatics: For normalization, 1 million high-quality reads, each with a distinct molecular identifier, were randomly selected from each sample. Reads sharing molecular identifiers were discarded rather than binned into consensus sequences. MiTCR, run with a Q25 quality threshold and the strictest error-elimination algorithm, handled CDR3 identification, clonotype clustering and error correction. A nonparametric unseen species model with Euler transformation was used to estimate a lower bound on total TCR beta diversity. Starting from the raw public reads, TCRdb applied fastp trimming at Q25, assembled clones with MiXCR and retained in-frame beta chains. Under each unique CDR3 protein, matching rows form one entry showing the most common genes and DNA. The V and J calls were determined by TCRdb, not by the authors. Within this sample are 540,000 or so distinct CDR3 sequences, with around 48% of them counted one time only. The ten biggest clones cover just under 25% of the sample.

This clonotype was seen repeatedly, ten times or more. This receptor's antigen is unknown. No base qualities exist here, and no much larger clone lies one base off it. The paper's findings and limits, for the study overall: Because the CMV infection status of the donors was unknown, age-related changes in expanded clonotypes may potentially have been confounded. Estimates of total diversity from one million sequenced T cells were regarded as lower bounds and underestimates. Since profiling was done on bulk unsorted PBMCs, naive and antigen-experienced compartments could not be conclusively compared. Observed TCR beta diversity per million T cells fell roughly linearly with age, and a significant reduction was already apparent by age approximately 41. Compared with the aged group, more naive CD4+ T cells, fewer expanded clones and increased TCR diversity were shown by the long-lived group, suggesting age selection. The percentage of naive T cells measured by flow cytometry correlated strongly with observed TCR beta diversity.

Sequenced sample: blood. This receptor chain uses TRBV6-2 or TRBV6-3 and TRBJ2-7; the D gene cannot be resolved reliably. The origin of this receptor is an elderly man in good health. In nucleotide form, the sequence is TGTGCCAGCAGTCATACAGCCCACGAGCAGTACTTC. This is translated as CASSHTAHEQYF.